This T cell receptor (beta chain) was retrieved from a study of read filtering for tumor transcriptome and immune sequencing. The CDR3 has 15 amino acids. Germline V lookup: CDR1 SGHVS, CDR2 FQNEAQ. V lost 2 bases to trimming and J lost 4 bases, with 14 bases between them. This clonotype occurred a few times. The library was built from about 0.4 ug RNA with molecular barcoded adaptors for alpha/delta and beta/gamma chains. TCRdb re-called the reads through MiXCR, storing one row per CDR3 protein. The sample has 90,000 or so distinct CDR3 sequences; about 22% are singletons. The TCR comes from a donor at least 40 years old with multiple myeloma. Material: a population of CD138-negative cells sorted from bone marrow. The J gene is TRBJ1-1, the V gene TRBV7-8; D is perhaps TRBD1 (6 bases). The CDR3 region is CASSLTQGFGTEAFF. The CDR3 region has the DNA TGTGCCAGCAGCTTAACCCAGGGGTTTGGCACTGAAGCTTTCTTT.